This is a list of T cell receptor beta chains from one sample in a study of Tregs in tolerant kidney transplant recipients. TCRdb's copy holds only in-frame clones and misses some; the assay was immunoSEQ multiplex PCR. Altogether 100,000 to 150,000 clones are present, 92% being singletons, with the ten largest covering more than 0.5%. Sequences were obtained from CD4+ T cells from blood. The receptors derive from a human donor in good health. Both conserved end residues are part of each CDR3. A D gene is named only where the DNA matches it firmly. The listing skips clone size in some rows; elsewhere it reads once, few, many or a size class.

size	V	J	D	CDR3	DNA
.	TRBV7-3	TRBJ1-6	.	CASSRIAFNSPLHF	TGTGCCAGCAGCAGAATAGCTTTTAATTCACCCCTCCACTTT
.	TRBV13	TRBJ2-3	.	CASSLRGTQYF	TGTGCCAGCAGCCTTCGAGGTACGCAGTATTTT
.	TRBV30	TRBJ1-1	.	CAWRYGGRKAFF	TGTGCCTGGAGGTATGGGGGGAGGAAAGCTTTCTTT
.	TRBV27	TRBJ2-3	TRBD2	CASSPLAGGRPDTQYF	TGTGCCAGCAGTCCCCTAGCGGGAGGGCGTCCAGATACGCAGTATTTT
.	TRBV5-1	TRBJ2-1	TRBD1	CASSLQGAADEQFF	TGCGCCAGCAGCCTACAGGGGGCGGCCGATGAGCAGTTCTTC
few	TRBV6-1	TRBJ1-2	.	CTTYLRTNYGYTF	TGTACCACGTACCTTCGGACTAACTATGGCTACACCTTC
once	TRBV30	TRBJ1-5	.	CAWGGGSNQPQHF	TGTGCCTGGGGGGGAGGTAGCAATCAGCCCCAGCATTTT
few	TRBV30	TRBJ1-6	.	CAWSARGALGSPLHF	TGTGCCTGGAGTGCGCGCGGGGCCTTGGGGTCACCCCTCCACTTT
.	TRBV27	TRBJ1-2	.	CASSLSGAEGYTF	TGTGCCAGCAGTTTATCGGGGGCTGAGGGCTACACCTTC
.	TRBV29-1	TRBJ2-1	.	CSVEVWGGRAGVLHNEQFF	TGCAGCGTTGAAGTCTGGGGGGGTCGTGCAGGGGTGCTTCACAATGAGCAGTTCTTC
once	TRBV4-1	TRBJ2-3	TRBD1	CASSHKLGTGTDTQYF	TGCGCCAGCAGCCATAAGCTCGGGACAGGGACAGATACGCAGTATTTT
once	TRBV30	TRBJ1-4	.	CAWSRILWGEKLFF	TGTGCCTGGAGCCGGATCCTATGGGGTGAAAAACTGTTTTTT
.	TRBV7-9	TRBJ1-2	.	CASSLGWVNYGYTF	TGTGCCAGCAGCTTAGGTTGGGTTAACTATGGCTACACCTTC
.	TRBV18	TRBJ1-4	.	CASSLGLDEKLFF	TGTGCCAGCTCACTGGGGTTGGATGAAAAACTGTTTTTT
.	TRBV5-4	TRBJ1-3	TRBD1	CASSFGQGTSGNTIYF	TGTGCCAGCAGCTTTGGACAGGGGACATCTGGAAACACCATATATTTT
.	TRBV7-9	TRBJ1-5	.	CASSLETDYQPQHF	TGTGCCAGCAGCTTAGAGACCGACTATCAGCCCCAGCATTTT
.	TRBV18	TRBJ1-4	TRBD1	CASSPTGTFTTNEKLFF	TGTGCCAGCTCCCCGACAGGGACCTTCACAACTAATGAAAAACTGTTTTTT
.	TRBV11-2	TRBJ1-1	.	CASSHDRMNTEAFF	TGTGCCAGCAGCCACGACAGGATGAACACTGAAGCTTTCTTT
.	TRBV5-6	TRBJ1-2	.	CASSPTPPNYGYTF	TGTGCCAGCAGCCCCACCCCCCCGAACTATGGCTACACCTTC
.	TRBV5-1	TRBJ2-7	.	CASSRDGNYEQYF	TGCGCCAGCTCTCGGGACGGGAACTACGAGCAGTACTTC
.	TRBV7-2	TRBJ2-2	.	CASSLRGFNTGELFF	TGTGCCAGCAGCTTAAGGGGGTTTAACACCGGGGAGCTGTTTTTT
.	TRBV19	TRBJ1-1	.	CASSIRGTMNTEAFF	TGTGCCAGTAGTATAAGGGGGACGATGAACACTGAAGCTTTCTTT
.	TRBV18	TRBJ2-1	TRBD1	CASSPPVGQYNEQFF	TGTGCCAGCTCACCACCGGTGGGACAGTACAATGAGCAGTTCTTC
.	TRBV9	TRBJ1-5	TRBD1	CASSRDSANQPQHF	TGTGCCAGCAGCCGGGACAGCGCAAATCAGCCCCAGCATTTT